This T cell receptor beta chain was sequenced for a study of shared clonotypes between healthy human individuals. CD45RO-negative, CCR7-positively selected cells formed the naive CD8 fraction, excluding terminally differentiated effector memory CD45RA+ cells. The CDR3 covers 14 residues. Germline V lookup: CDR1 LNHDA, CDR2 SQIVND (reference sequence). V was clipped by 5 bases and J by 2 bases, with 13 bases between them. The protocol was immunoSEQ multiplex PCR, while the TCRdb copy is restricted to in-frame clones and leaves out a portion. Here the sample spans around 600,000 clones, 90% to 95% being singletons.

The TCR was taken from a woman younger than 45 in good health. The rearrangement uses TRBV19 and TRBJ2-7; TRBD1 might be the D (5 bases). The specimen was naive CD8+ T cells sorted from blood. CDR3 in DNA: TGTGCCAGTAGTGTGAGACAGTCTACCTACGAGCAGTACTTC. It codes for CASSVRQSTYEQYF. The full variable domain, its missing parts supplied by reference TRBV19 and TRBJ2-7, is DGGITQSPKYLFRKEGQNVTLSCEQNLNHDAMYWYRQDPGQGLRLIYYSQIVNDFQKGDIAEGYSVSREKKESFPLTVTSAQKNPTAFYLCASSVRQSTYEQYFGPGTRLTVT.